Sequencing of this T cell receptor (beta chain) was carried out in a study of molecular identifiers for immune sequencing clone quantification. Study outcomes and limitations: Investigators reportedly could detect spiked Jurkat TCR RNA from one cell among some 940,000 naive cells.

Methods described previously were used for bulk TCR libraries, and listed TCR primers were applied. TCRdb reanalysed the PCR reads using MiXCR and keeps one entry per CDR3 protein. Of roughly 320,000 distinct CDR3 sequences in the sample, 24% were seen once. This clonotype showed up many times. What it recognizes is unknown. Every naive CD8 library was made from between roughly 18,000 and 1,000,000 sorted cells with 10%, 30% or 50% RNA. Trimming left V 0 bases short and J 4 bases short, with 4 bases between. Germline assignment: CDR1 ENHRY and CDR2 SYGVKD. There are 12 residues in the CDR3. This clonotype was sampled from a human donor in good health. Some libraries in this study had Jurkat cell RNA spiked in. Source material: naive CD8+ T cells from blood, with Jurkat cell RNA spiked in. Noted subset: FACS-sorted CD8+CD4-CCR7+CD45RA+ naive T cells. V and J are TRBV10-3 and TRBJ2-7, with D hard to call. For the CDR3, the DNA is TGTGCCATCAGTGAGTCGGGGTACGAGCAGTACTTC. Its translation: CAISESGYEQYF.